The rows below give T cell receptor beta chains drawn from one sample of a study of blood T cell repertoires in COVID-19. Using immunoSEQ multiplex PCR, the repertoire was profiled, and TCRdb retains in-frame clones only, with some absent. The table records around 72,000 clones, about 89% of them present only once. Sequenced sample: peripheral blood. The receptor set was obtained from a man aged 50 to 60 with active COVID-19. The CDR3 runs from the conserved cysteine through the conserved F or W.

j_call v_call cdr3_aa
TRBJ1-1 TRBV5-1 CASSLGPAGNTEAFF
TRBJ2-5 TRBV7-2 CASSLMTGQETQYF
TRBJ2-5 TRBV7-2 CASSASGAQETQYF
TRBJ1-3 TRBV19 CASSASSGNTIYF
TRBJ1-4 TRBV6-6 CASIGQGLEKLFF
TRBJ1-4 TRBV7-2 CASSFLGGGEKLFF
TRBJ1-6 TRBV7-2 CASSLSLLTHNSPLHF
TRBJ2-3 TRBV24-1 CATAGGVGTDTQYF
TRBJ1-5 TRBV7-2 CASSGQGSNQPQHF
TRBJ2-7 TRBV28 CASSLSPLGGVREQYF
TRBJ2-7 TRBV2 CASSEQTYEQYF
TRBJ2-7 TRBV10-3 CAISEPVSYEQYF
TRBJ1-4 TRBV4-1 CASSLAATGGEEKLFF
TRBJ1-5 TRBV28 CASYPTGDLNQPQHF
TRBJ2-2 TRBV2 CASNNLLTGELFF
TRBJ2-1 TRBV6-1 CASSDVASGNNEQFF
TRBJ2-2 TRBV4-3 CASSQVPRFPELFF
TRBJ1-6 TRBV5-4 CASSLYSYNSPLHF
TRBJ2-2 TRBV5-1 CASSLGQTGELFF
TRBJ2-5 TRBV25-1 CASSNPGQGSRETQYF
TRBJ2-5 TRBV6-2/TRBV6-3 CASSRTRTVQETQYF
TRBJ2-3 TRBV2 CASSEFGPSSTDTQYF
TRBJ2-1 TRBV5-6 CASSFTSGGPFVGIDEQFF
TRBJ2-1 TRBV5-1 CASSLAGPNEQFF
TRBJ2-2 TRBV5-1 CASSPQGATLSGELFF
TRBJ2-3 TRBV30 CAWSRLGESTDTQYF
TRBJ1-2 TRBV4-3 CASSQSDRGNYGYTF
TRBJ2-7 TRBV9 CASSVGNSSQSSYEQYF
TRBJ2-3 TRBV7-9 CASSTRGQGTDTQYF